One sample yielded the 24 T cell receptor beta chains listed below, sequenced in a study of control samples from healthy donors and cancer patients. The data were produced by immunoSEQ multiplex PCR, yet TCRdb's version contains in-frame clones alone and is incomplete. This sample carries 100,000 to 130,000 clones, 70% to 85% of them seen once, and the ten largest clones take around 6.2%. Input material: blood. The receptor source for this set is a man between 18 and 29 years old in good health.

The V call is TRBV24-1, the J call TRBJ2-1, with 7 bases that match TRBD2. The V segment lost 1 base and the J segment 5 bases; nucleotides outside the gene matches: 10. Germline CDR1 and CDR2: KGHDR and SFDVKD. The CDR3 loop spans 17 amino acids. The chain's CDR3 is CATSDLKAGLVHNEQFF. The DNA for the CDR3 is TGTGCCACCAGTGATTTAAAGGCTGGACTAGTCCACAATGAGCAGTTCTTC.

The chain links TRBV5-1 to TRBJ2-5; TRBD2 might be the D (6 bases). The CDR3 has 15 amino acids. With 0 bases removed from V and 1 base from J, the gap between germline ends came to 10 bases. The germline V gene has CDR1 SGHRS and CDR2 YFSETQ. CDR3: CASSLGVGGQETQYF. CDR3 in DNA: TGCGCCAGCAGCTTGGGGGTCGGGGGCCAAGAGACCCAGTACTTC.

The rearrangement uses TRBV3-1 (or the pseudogene TRBV3-2) and TRBJ2-3, with 7 bases aligning to TRBD2. In germline, CDR1 is LGHDT, CDR2 YNNKEL (reference sequence). The V gene end was trimmed by 1 base and the J gene end by 3 bases; junction bases not matched to a gene: 10. This CDR3 has 17 amino acids. CDR3 nucleotides: TGTGCCAGCAGCCAAGGCCTAGCGGAAAGGTTTACAGATACGCAGTATTTT. It specifies CASSQGLAERFTDTQYF.

This clone has a single count. V and J are TRBV7-8 and TRBJ2-3; 13 bases agree with TRBD2. Looked up from germline, CDR1 is SGHVS and CDR2 is FQNEAQ. The CDR3 sequence is 19 residues long. V trimming: 2 bases; J trimming: 3 bases; junction bases outside the gene matches: 11. CDR3 sequence reads: CASSLFPPRGLAGTDTQYF. As DNA, the CDR3 is TGTGCCAGCAGCTTATTCCCTCCCCGGGGACTAGCGGGGACAGATACGCAGTATTTT.

V gene TRBV12-3 or TRBV12-4 combines with J gene TRBJ1-2, with a tentative D call TRBD1 (5 bases). This CDR3 contains 13 residues. V lost 5 bases and J lost 5, with 12 bases in between. Here the CDR3 reads CASSPTGGYGYTF. In nucleotides, the CDR3 is TGTGCCAGCAGTCCGACCGGGGGGTATGGCTACACCTTC.

The V and J genes are TRBV5-1 and TRBJ2-5; no definite D call. Per the germline V gene, CDR1 is SGHRS and CDR2 is YFSETQ. The V and J ends lost 0 bases and 5 bases respectively, with 8 bases between them. CDR3 length equals 13 residues. CDR3 region: CASSLGRWETQYF. The CDR3 bases are TGCGCCAGCAGCTTGGGACGATGGGAGACCCAGTACTTC.

A remark on this clone: The same CDR3 arises from other DNA sequences in this sample as well. This chain joins TRBV24-1 and TRBJ2-3, with D unclear. There are 13 residues in the CDR3. With 4 bases removed from V and 1 base from J, the gap between germline ends came to 5 bases. The germline V gene encodes CDR1 KGHDR and CDR2 SFDVKD. The CDR3 spells CATSEDGTDTQYF. In DNA form, the CDR3 reads TGTGCCACCAGTGAGGACGGCACAGATACGCAGTATTTT.

This clone showed up just once. The chain links TRBV19 to TRBJ2-5, with 9 positions matching TRBD1. Looked up from germline, CDR1 is LNHDA and CDR2 is SQIVND (reference sequence). CDR3 size: 14 residues. Germline trimming cut 3 bases from V and 6 bases from J; bases unmatched to any gene: 5. CDR3 sequence reads: CASSIRDRVKTQYF. Here the CDR3 DNA reads TGTGCCAGTAGTATCCGGGACAGGGTGAAGACCCAGTACTTC.

The chain uses TRBV14 and TRBJ1-6; maybe TRBD1 (5 bases). Trimming cost V 1 base and J 7 bases, with 14 bases left between them. Germline-derived CDR1 and CDR2 are SGHDN and FVKESK. The CDR3 sequence is 16 residues long. CDR3 sequence: CASSQVAGWGNSPLHF. The CDR3 DNA sequence: TGTGCCAGCAGCCAAGTAGCGGGGTGGGGGAATTCACCCCTCCACTTT.

V gene TRBV6-4 combines with J gene TRBJ1-1; 7 positions match TRBD1. Germline-derived CDR1 and CDR2 are MRHNA and SNTAGT. CDR3 length: 13 residues. CDR3: CGETGQEDTEAFF. CDR3 bases: TGTGGGGAGACAGGGCAGGAGGACACTGAAGCTTTCTTT.

The table lists this clone with a count of one. This chain uses TRBV11-2 with TRBJ2-3; either TRBD1 or TRBD2 may supply D (5 bases each). This CDR3 spans 14 amino acids. The V and J ends lost 1 base and 2 bases respectively, with 7 bases between them. Germline CDR1 and CDR2: SGHAT and FQNNGV. The CDR3 bases are TGTGCCAGCAGCTTAGGGGGACCCACAGATACGCAGTATTTT. It encodes CASSLGGPTDTQYF.

The chain joins TRBV7-2 to TRBJ1-2; D is possibly TRBD1 (5 bases). The length of the CDR3 is 15 residues. CDR1 is SGHTA and CDR2 is FQGNSA in the germline V gene. The V gene lost 2 bases and the J gene lost 5 bases, with 15 bases spanning the gap. In DNA form, the CDR3 reads TGTGCCAGCAGCTTAAAGGGGAAGGAGGGTTATGGCTACACCTTC. It yields the protein CASSLKGKEGYGYTF. The whole variable domain, filled in from reference TRBV7-2 and TRBJ1-2, reads GAGVSQSPSNKVTEKGKDVELRCDPISGHTALYWYRQSLGQGLEFLIYFQGNSAPDKSGLPSDRFSAERTGGSVSTLTIQRTQQEDSAVYLCASSLKGKEGYGYTFGSGTRLTVV.

V gene TRBV7-9 combines with J gene TRBJ2-5; TRBD1 matches at 8 bases. This CDR3 is 18 amino acids long. Losses at the gene ends were 5 bases for V and 4 bases for J; bases not matched to a gene: 18. Looked up from germline, CDR1 is SEHNR and CDR2 is FQNEAQ (reference sequence). The CDR3 here is CASSHDRGVYPILETQYF. The CDR3, as DNA: TGTGCCAGCAGCCACGACAGGGGAGTTTACCCCATATTAGAGACCCAGTACTTC.

This clone was found once. The chain employs TRBV9 and TRBJ2-7; 7 bases line up with TRBD2. With 4 bases clipped from V and 5 bases from J, the junction kept 9 bases outside the gene matches. CDR1 is SGDLS and CDR2 is YYNGEE in the germline V gene. The CDR3 totals 14 residues. Here the CDR3 reads CASSPHQAGNEQYF. As DNA, the CDR3 is TGTGCCAGCAGCCCCCACCAAGCGGGGAACGAGCAGTACTTC.

This chain joins TRBV24-1 and TRBJ1-2, with D possibly matching TRBD1 (5 bases). Germline V CDR1 and CDR2: KGHDR, SFDVKD. The CDR3 is 16 residues long. V lost 3 bases and J 7 bases, leaving 20 bases between the germline ends. The CDR3 DNA follows: TGTGCCACCAGTGATAGTTCCCGAGGGACGGACGGTGGCTACACCTTC. Encoded protein: CATSDSSRGTDGGYTF.

The chain links TRBV28 to TRBJ2-3; 12 nucleotides line up with TRBD2. Germline values: CDR1 MDHEN, CDR2 SYDVKM. The J segment lost 9 bases and the V segment lost 9 bases, leaving 16 bases of the junction unmatched. This CDR3 comprises 16 residues. CDR3 sequence: CASKTRASGGASTQYF. CDR3 nucleotide sequence: TGTGCCAGTAAGACACGGGCTAGCGGGGGGGCCAGCACGCAGTATTTT.

The J gene is TRBJ1-1, the V gene TRBV21-1. TRBV21-1 is termed a pseudogene. The CDR3 contains 22 residues. The CDR3 here is CASSKEWNRGEVPGQLNTEAFF. The CDR3 coding sequence is TGTGCCAGCAGCAAAGAGTGGAACCGGGGGGAAGTCCCGGGACAGCTGAACACTGAAGCTTTCTTT.

This clone was counted a single time. This sequence joins TRBV11-2 and TRBJ2-7, with 7 nucleotides matching TRBD2. This CDR3 spans 13 amino acids. The V gene end was trimmed by 0 bases and the J gene end by 7 bases; junction bases not matched to a gene: 3. Germline V gene sequence: CDR1 SGHAT, CDR2 FQNNGV. The CDR3 coding sequence is TGTGCCAGCAGCTTAGATTGGGGAGGGGAGCAGTACGTC. Its protein product is CASSLDWGGEQYV.

The gene calls are TRBV4-1 and TRBJ1-2, with TRBD1 matching over 9 bases. The CDR3 is 15 amino acids. Looked up from germline, CDR1 is MGHRA and CDR2 is YSYEKL. V dropped 4 bases and J dropped 4; count of bases not matched to a gene: 7. The CDR3 sequence: CASSPRTGEGYGYTF. The CDR3 nucleotides read TGCGCCAGCAGCCCTCGGACAGGGGAAGGCTATGGCTACACCTTC.

J is TRBJ2-5 and V is TRBV9; 14 nucleotides align to TRBD2. This CDR3 comprises 16 residues. Germline V gene data show CDR1 as SGDLS and CDR2 as YYNGEE. Losses at the gene ends were 0 bases for V and 4 bases for J; bases not matched to a gene: 2. The CDR3 coding sequence is TGTGCCAGCAGCGTAGAGACTAGCGGGGGGGTAGAGACCCAGTACTTC. This sequence encodes CASSVETSGGVETQYF.

V and J are TRBV19 and TRBJ2-7; possibly TRBD1 or TRBD2 for D (5 bases each). V was trimmed by 5 bases and J by 9 bases, leaving 14 bases between them. Germline V gene sequence: CDR1 LNHDA, CDR2 SQIVND (reference sequence). The CDR3 runs to 12 residues. The CDR3 is CASSSLRGVQYF. CDR3 bases: TGTGCCAGTAGTTCGCTGAGGGGTGTGCAGTACTTC.

The chain carries TRBV18 and TRBJ2-3; TRBD2 aligns across 11 bases. The CDR3 is 16 residues long. Germline assignment: CDR1 KGHSH and CDR2 LQKENI. V dropped 4 bases and J dropped 5; count of bases not matched to a gene: 8. The CDR3 protein is CASSQLAGVVGDTQYF. In nucleotides, the CDR3 is TGTGCCAGCTCACAACTAGCGGGGGTGGTTGGAGATACGCAGTATTTT.

This sequence joins TRBV11-2 and TRBJ2-7; D gene unclear. Trimming took off 1 base at V and 4 bases at J, with 14 bases between the two ends. CDR3 length: 15 residues. The germline CDR1 and CDR2 sequences are SGHAT and FQNNGV. CDR3 DNA: TGTGCCAGCAGCTTAGGTCCCAGTCTCCTTTACGAGCAGTACTTC. Protein: CASSLGPSLLYEQYF.

This rearrangement joins TRBV28 to TRBJ1-2; 12 bases are shared with TRBD1. The CDR3 has 16 amino acids. The J segment lost 5 bases and the V segment lost 4 bases, leaving 8 bases of the junction unmatched. Germline V gene sequence: CDR1 MDHEN, CDR2 SYDVKM. CDR3 DNA sequence: TGTGCCAGCAGTTGGGAGGGGACAGGGGGCGCTTATGGCTACACCTTC. Translated: CASSWEGTGGAYGYTF.